One and the same sample provided the 9 T cell receptor beta chains below, sequenced in a study of persistence of HIV-infected CD4 T cells. Stimulation used about 9.5 ug/mL lysate from CMV-infected fibroblasts. CD40L/CD69 double-negative CD45RO-high memory CD4+ T cells were collected. Sequencing used immunoSEQ version 4 in survey mode. Only in-frame clones appear in the TCRdb table, and some are missing; sequencing was by immunoSEQ multiplex PCR. This sample has roughly 30,000 clones, with 78% found just once. For these receptors, no antigen is known. The sample was CD4+ T cells sorted from PBMCs after approximately 19-hour stimulation, taken from a patient who received antiretroviral therapy. The origin of the receptors is an adult woman with HIV who was CMV-seropositive.

The genes are TRBV10-3 and TRBJ1-1; 7 bases map to TRBD1. The CDR3 is 15 amino acids. J lost 5 bases, V lost 0 bases, and 6 bases had no gene match. Per germline, CDR1 ENHRY and CDR2 SYGVKD. CDR3: CAISESRGGQTEAFF. DNA of the CDR3: TGTGCCATCAGTGAGTCGAGAGGGGGCCAGACTGAAGCTTTCTTT.

V is TRBV6-1 and J is TRBJ1-5; D is possibly TRBD1 (5 bases). V lost 2 bases to trimming and J lost 0 bases, with 11 bases between them. This CDR3 region has 16 residues. Germline CDR1 is MNHNS and CDR2 is SASEGT. For the CDR3, the DNA is TGTGCCAGCAGTGAAACAGGTTTTTATAGCAATCAGCCCCAGCATTTT. Its protein product is CASSETGFYSNQPQHF.

The V gene is TRBV12-3 or TRBV12-4, the J gene TRBJ1-2; no clear D gene. Trimming removed 2 bases from V and 4 bases from J, with 8 bases in between. The length of the CDR3 is 13 residues. CDR3 loop: CASSLSSTYGYTF. The CDR3 DNA is TGTGCCAGCAGTTTATCATCCACCTATGGCTACACCTTC.

The V gene is TRBV29-1, the J gene TRBJ2-1; 12 bases align to TRBD2. Germline CDR1 is SQVTM and CDR2 is ANQGSEA. The V and J ends lost 5 bases and 7 bases, in that order; junction bases with no gene match: 6. The CDR3 has 14 residues. CDR3 nucleotides: TGCAGCGTTATAAGGACTAGCGGGGTGAATGAGCAGTTCTTC. Protein product: CSVIRTSGVNEQFF.

The gene calls are TRBV18 and TRBJ1-6; D unclear. The CDR3 consists of 15 residues. Germline V lookup: CDR1 KGHSH, CDR2 LQKENI. Trimming pared 4 bases from V and 5 bases from J, leaving 12 bases between. The CDR3 loop reads CASSLASGNNSPLHF. In DNA, the CDR3 is TGTGCCAGCTCACTCGCCAGCGGTAATAATTCACCCCTCCACTTT. Complete variable domain (other parts from reference TRBV18 and TRBJ1-6): NAGVMQNPRHLVRRRGQEARLRCSPMKGHSHVYWYRQLPEEGLKFMVYLQKENIIDESGMPKERFSAEFPKEGPSILRIQQVVRGDSAAYFCASSLASGNNSPLHFGNGTRLTVT.

V is TRBV28 and J is TRBJ1-2; D unresolved. Trimming took off 6 bases at V and 0 bases at J, with 14 bases between the two ends. The CDR3 has 15 amino acids. Germline-derived CDR1 and CDR2 are MDHEN and SYDVKM. The chain's CDR3 is CASSSGGGANYGYTF. CDR3 nucleotides: TGTGCCAGCAGCTCCGGAGGTGGAGCTAACTATGGCTACACCTTC.

The chain employs TRBV12-5 and TRBJ1-3, with 8 bases lining up with TRBD1. Germline CDR1 reads LGHNT; CDR2 reads FRNRAP. The V gene end was trimmed by 6 bases and the J gene end by 2 bases; junction bases not matched to a gene: 15. CDR3 size: 18 residues. CDR3 bases: TGTGCTAGTGGGGTGAGACAGGGGAAAATGTCCCCTGGAAACACCATATATTTT. Translated, it gives CASGVRQGKMSPGNTIYF.

This chain connects TRBV6-5 to TRBJ1-6, with D unresolved. The V end lost 6 bases, the J end lost 5 bases, and 14 bases lay between the germline ends. Looked up from germline, CDR1 is MNHEY and CDR2 is SVGAGI. The CDR3 spans 15 residues. The CDR3 DNA reads TGTGCCAGCAGCAGCGGGAGGATTGATAATTCACCCCTCCACTTT. This sequence encodes CASSSGRIDNSPLHF.

CDR3 region: CASSSRLAKNIQYF. Here the CDR3 DNA reads TGTGCCAGCAGCTCACGATTAGCCAAAAACATTCAGTACTTC. The rearrangement joins TRBV11-2 to TRBJ2-4; D is ambiguous. Germline V gene data show CDR1 as SGHAT and CDR2 as FQNNGV. This CDR3 contains 14 residues. V lost 4 bases, J lost 0 bases, and 7 bases lay in between.